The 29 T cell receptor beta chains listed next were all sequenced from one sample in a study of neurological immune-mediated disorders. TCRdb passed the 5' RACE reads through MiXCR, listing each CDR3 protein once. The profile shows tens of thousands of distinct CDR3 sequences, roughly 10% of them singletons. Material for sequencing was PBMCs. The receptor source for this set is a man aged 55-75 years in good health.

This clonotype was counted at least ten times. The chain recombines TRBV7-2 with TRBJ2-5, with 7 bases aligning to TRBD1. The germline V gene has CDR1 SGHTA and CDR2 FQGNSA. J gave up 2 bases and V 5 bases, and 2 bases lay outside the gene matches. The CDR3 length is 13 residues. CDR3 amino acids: CASSTGQQETQYF. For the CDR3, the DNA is TGTGCCAGCAGCACGGGACAGCAAGAGACCCAGTACTTC.

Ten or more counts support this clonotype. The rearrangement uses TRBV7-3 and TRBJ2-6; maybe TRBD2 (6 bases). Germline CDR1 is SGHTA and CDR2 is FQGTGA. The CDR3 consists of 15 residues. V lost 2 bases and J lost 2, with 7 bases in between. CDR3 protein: CASSLAGTGANVLTF. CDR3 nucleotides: TGTGCCAGCAGCTTAGCGGGGACTGGGGCCAACGTCCTGACTTTC.

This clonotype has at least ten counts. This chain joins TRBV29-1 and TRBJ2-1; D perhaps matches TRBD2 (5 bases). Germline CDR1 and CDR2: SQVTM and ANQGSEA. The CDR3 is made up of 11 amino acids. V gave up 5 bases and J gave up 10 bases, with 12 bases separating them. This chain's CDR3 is CSVSRAREQFF. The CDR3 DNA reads TGCAGCGTTTCGAGGGCCAGAGAGCAGTTCTTC.

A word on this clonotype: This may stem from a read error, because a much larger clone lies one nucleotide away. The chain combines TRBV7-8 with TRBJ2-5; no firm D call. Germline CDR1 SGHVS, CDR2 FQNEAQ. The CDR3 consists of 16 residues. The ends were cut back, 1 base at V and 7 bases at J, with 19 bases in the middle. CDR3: CASSLGQGIRARTQYF. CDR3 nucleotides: TGTGCCAGCAGCTTAGGTCAAGGGATACGCGCAAGGACCCAGTACTTC.

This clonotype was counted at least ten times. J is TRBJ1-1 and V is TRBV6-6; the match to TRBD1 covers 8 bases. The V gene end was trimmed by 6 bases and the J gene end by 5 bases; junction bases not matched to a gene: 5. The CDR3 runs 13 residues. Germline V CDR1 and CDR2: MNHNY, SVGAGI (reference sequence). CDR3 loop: CASSFGQGTEAFF. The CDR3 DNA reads TGTGCCAGCAGCTTCGGACAGGGAACTGAAGCTTTCTTT.

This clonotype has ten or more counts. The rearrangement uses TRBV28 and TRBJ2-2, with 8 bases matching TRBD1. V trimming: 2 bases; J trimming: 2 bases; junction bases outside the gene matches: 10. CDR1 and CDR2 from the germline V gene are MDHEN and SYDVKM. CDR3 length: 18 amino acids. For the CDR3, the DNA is TGTGCCAGCAGTTTACTAAAGGGCAGGGGGCTCAACACCGGGGAGCTGTTTTTT. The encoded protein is CASSLLKGRGLNTGELFF.

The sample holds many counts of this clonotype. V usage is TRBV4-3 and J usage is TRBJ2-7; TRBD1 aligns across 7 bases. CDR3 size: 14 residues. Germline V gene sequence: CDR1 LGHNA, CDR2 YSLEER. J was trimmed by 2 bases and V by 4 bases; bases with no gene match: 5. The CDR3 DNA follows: TGCGCCAGCAGCCCCCGGACAGGCGCCTACGAGCAGTACTTC. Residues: CASSPRTGAYEQYF.

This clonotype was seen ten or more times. The DNA of the CDR3 is TGTGCCAGCAGCTTGTTTCGGGGTTTGCGAAATCAGCCCCAGCATTTT. This encodes CASSLFRGLRNQPQHF. This chain uses TRBV5-6 with TRBJ1-5; D unresolved. The CDR3 spans 16 residues. V was cut by 1 base and J by 4 bases, with 15 bases left in between. Germline V gene sequence: CDR1 SGHDT, CDR2 YYEEEE.

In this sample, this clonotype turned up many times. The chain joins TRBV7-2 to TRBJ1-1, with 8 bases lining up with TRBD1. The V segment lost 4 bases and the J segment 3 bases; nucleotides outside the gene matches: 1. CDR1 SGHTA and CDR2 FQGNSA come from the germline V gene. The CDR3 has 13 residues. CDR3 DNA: TGTGCCAGCAGCTACAGGGGGGACACTGAAGCTTTCTTT. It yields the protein CASSYRGDTEAFF.

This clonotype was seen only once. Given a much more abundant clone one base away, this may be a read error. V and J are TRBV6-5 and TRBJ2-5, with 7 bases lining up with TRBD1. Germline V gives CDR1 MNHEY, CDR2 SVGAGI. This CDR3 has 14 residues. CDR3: CTSSLQGERETQYF. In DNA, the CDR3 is TGTACCAGCAGTCTTCAGGGGGAGAGAGAGACCCAGTACTTC.

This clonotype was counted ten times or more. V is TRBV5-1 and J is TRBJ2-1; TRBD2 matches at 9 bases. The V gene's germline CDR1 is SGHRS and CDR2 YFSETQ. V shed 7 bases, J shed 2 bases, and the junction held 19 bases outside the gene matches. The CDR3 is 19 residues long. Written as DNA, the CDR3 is TGCGCCAGCCCGCCTGAGGGGGCCGTGCCTAGCGGGACCTACAATGAGCAGTTCTTC. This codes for CASPPEGAVPSGTYNEQFF.

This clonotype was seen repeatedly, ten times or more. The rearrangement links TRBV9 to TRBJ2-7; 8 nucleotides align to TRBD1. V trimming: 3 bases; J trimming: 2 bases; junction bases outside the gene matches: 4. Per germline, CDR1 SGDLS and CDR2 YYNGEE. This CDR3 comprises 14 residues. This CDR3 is CASSGTGRAYEQYF. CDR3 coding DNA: TGTGCCAGCAGCGGGACAGGGCGGGCCTACGAGCAGTACTTC. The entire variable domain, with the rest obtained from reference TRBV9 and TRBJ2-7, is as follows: DSGVTQTPKHLITATGQRVTLRCSPRSGDLSVYWYQQSLDQGLQFLIQYYNGEERAKGNILERFSAQQFPDLHSELNLSSLELGDSALYFCASSGTGRAYEQYFGPGTRLTVT.

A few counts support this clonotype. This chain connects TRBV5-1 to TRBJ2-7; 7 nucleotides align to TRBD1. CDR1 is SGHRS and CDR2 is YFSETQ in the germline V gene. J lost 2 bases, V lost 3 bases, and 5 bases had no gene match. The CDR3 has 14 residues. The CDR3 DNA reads TGCGCCAGCAGCTGGGGACAGATGACCTACGAGCAGTACTTC. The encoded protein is CASSWGQMTYEQYF.

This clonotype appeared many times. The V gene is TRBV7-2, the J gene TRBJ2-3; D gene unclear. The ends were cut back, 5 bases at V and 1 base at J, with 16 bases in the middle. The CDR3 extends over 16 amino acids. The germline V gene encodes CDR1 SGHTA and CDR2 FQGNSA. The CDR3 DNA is TGTGCCAGCAGCCGCTTAGGCTACCGGGGCACAGATACGCAGTATTTT. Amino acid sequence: CASSRLGYRGTDTQYF.

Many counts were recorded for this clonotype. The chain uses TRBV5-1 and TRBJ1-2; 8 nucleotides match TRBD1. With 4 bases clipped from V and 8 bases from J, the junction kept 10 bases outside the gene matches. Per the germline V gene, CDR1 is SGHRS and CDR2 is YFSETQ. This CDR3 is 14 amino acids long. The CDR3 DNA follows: TGCGCCAGCAGCACCAGGGGGCAAACGGCGGGCTACACCTTC. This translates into CASSTRGQTAGYTF.

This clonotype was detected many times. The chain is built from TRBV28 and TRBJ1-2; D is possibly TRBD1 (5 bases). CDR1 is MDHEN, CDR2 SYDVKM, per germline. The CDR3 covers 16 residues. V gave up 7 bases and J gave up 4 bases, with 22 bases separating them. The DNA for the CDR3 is TGTGCCAGCATCCACAACCTGGGGCAGAGAAGCTATGGCTACACCTTC. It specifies CASIHNLGQRSYGYTF.

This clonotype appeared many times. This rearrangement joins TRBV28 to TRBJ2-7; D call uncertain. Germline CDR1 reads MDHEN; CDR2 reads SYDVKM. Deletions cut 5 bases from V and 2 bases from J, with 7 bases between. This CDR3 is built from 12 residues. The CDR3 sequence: CASSTTTYEQYF. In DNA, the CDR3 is TGTGCCAGCAGTACTACCACCTACGAGCAGTACTTC.

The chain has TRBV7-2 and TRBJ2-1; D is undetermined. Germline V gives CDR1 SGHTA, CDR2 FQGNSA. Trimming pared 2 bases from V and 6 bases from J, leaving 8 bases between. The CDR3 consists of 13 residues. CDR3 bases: TGTGCCAGCAGCTTAATTATAGGCAATGAGCAGTTCTTC. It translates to CASSLIIGNEQFF.

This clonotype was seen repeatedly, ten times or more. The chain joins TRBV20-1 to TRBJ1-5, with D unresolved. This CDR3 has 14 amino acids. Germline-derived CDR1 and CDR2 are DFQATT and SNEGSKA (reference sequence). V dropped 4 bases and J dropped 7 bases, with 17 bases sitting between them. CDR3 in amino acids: CSATEGGIGQPQHF. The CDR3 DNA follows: TGCAGTGCTACCGAGGGCGGGATAGGACAGCCCCAGCATTTT.

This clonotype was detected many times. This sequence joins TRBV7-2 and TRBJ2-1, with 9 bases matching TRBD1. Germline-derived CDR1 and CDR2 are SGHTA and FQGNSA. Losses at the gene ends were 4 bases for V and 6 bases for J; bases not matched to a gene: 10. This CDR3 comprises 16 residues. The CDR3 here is CASSSPTGGLGNEQFF. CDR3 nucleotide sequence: TGTGCCAGCAGCTCACCTACAGGGGGCCTCGGCAATGAGCAGTTCTTC. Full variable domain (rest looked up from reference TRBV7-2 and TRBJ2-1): GAGVSQSPSNKVTEKGKDVELRCDPISGHTALYWYRQSLGQGLEFLIYFQGNSAPDKSGLPSDRFSAERTGGSVSTLTIQRTQQEDSAVYLCASSSPTGGLGNEQFFGPGTRLTVL.

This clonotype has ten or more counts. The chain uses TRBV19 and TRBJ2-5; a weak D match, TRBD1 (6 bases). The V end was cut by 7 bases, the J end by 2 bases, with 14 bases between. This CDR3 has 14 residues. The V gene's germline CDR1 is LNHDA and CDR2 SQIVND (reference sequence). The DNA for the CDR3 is TGTGCCAGTACCCCGAACGGACAGCAAGAGACCCAGTACTTC. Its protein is CASTPNGQQETQYF.

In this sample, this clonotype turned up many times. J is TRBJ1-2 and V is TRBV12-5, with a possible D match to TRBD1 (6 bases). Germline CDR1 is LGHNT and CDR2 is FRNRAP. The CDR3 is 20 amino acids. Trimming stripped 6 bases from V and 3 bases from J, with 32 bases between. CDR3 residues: CASGFGKIGAGTGMHYGYTF. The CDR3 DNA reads TGTGCTAGTGGCTTTGGTAAAATAGGGGCCGGAACAGGGATGCACTATGGCTACACCTTC.

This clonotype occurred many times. In DNA form, the CDR3 reads TGCAGCGGAACGAAGGCAGGGGGGTCCTACGAGCAGTACTTC. Translated: CSGTKAGGSYEQYF. The V and J genes are TRBV29-1 and TRBJ2-7, with D perhaps TRBD1 (7 bases). V was cut by 7 bases and J by 1 base, with 17 bases left in between. The CDR3 is made up of 14 amino acids. Looked up from germline, CDR1 is SQVTM and CDR2 is ANQGSEA.

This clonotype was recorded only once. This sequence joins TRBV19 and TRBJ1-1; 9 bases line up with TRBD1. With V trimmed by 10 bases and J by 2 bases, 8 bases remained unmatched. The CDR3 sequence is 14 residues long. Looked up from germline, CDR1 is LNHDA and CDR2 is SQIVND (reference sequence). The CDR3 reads CATLPGQGNTEAFF. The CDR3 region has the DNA TGTGCCACCCTGCCGGGACAGGGAAACACTGAAGCTTTCTTT.

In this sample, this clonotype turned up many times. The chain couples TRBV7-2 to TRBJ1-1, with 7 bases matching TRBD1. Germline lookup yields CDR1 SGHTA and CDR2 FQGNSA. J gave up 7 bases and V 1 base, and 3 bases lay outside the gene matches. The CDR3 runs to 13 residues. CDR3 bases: TGTGCCAGCAGCTTAGGGACAGGCCGTGAAGCTTTCTTT. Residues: CASSLGTGREAFF.

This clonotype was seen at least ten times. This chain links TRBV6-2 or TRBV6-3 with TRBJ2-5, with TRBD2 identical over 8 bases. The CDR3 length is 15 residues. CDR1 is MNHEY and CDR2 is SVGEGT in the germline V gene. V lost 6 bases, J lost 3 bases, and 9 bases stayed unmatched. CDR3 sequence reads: CASSQTGTRKETQYF. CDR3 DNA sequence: TGTGCCAGCAGCCAGACCGGGACTAGAAAAGAGACCCAGTACTTC.

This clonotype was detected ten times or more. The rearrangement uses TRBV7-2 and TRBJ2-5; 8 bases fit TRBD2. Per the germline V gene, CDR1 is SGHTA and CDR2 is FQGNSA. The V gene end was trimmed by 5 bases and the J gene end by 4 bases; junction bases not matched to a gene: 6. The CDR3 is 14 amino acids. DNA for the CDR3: TGTGCCAGCAGCCCGGGAGGGGCACGAGAGACCCAGTACTTC. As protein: CASSPGGARETQYF.

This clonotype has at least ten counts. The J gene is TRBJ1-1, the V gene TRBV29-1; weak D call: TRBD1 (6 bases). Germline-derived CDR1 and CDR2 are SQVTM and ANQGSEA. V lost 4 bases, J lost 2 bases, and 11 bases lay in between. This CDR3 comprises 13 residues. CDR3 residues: CSVVGQRNTEAFF. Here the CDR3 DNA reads TGCAGCGTTGTTGGACAGCGAAACACTGAAGCTTTCTTT.

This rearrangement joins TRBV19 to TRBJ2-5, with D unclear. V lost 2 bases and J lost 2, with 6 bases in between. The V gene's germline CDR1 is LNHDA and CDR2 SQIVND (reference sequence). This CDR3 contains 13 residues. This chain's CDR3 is CASSIRVQETQYF. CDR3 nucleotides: TGTGCCAGTAGTATACGTGTACAAGAGACCCAGTACTTC. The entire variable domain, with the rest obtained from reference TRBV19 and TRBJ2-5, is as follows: DGGITQSPKYLFRKEGQNVTLSCEQNLNHDAMYWYRQDPGQGLRLIYYSQIVNDFQKGDIAEGYSVSREKKESFPLTVTSAQKNPTAFYLCASSIRVQETQYFGPGTRLLVL.